This T cell receptor beta chain was sequenced for a study of shared clonotypes between healthy human individuals. Overall study: Donor composition was two women and three men, aged 18 to 49.

Germline-derived CDR1 and CDR2 are SGDLS and YYNGEE. The CDR3 has 20 residues. The trim removed 4 bases at V and 4 bases at J, leaving 21 bases unmatched. The naive CD8 population came from CD45RO-negative cells selected for CCR7, without terminally differentiated effector memory CD45RA+ cells. For every subset, genomic DNA was evenly distributed across several immunoSEQ plates. Clones were sequenced by immunoSEQ multiplex PCR, and TCRdb holds only the in-frame ones, with some missing. The sample holds around 2,100,000 clones, about 95% seen once. The TCR originated in a man between 18 and 29 years old in good health. Material: naive CD8+ T cells sorted from blood. The V gene is TRBV9, the J gene TRBJ2-7, with 12 bases fitting TRBD2. CDR3 in amino acids: CASSSHPETSGSPGWYEQYF. The CDR3 coding sequence is TGTGCCAGCAGCTCCCACCCAGAGACTAGCGGGAGCCCTGGATGGTACGAGCAGTACTTC.